These 29 T cell receptor beta chains originate from one sample sequenced in a study of blood T cell repertoires in COVID-19. Libraries were prepared by immunoSEQ multiplex PCR; TCRdb keeps only in-frame clonotypes and omits some of them. The sample has 95,000 to 110,000 clones; roughly 82% are singletons. Sequenced material: peripheral blood. The receptors originated from a man aged 55 to 70 with acute or convalescent COVID-19.

The V gene is TRBV28, the J gene TRBJ1-5; 7 nucleotides agree with TRBD1. Germline values: CDR1 MDHEN, CDR2 SYDVKM. The trim removed 6 bases at V and 6 bases at J, leaving 11 bases unmatched. This CDR3 is built from 15 residues. In nucleotides, the CDR3 is TGTGCCAGCAGGGACGTCGACAGGGTAGGTCAGCCCCAGCATTTT. Translated, it gives CASRDVDRVGQPQHF.

CDR3 residues: CSVVRGVDEQYF. The CDR3 coding sequence is TGCAGCGTTGTTCGGGGAGTCGACGAGCAGTACTTC. The genes are TRBV29-1 and TRBJ2-7; tentatively, D is TRBD2 (5 bases). There are 12 residues in the CDR3. V was cut by 4 bases and J by 5 bases, with 12 bases left in between. CDR1 SQVTM and CDR2 ANQGSEA come from the germline V gene.

V gene TRBV4-1 combines with J gene TRBJ2-7, with 8 positions matching TRBD2. The V and J ends lost 4 bases and 0 bases, in that order; junction bases with no gene match: 11. There are 17 residues in the CDR3. Germline V gene lookup returns CDR1 MGHRA and CDR2 YSYEKL. The CDR3 bases are TGCGCCAGCAGCCGTCACCTTAGCGGGGAGATCTCCTACGAGCAGTACTTC. It codes for CASSRHLSGEISYEQYF.

The V gene is TRBV9, the J gene TRBJ2-1; 7 bases map to TRBD2. The CDR3 has 15 residues. The V gene end was trimmed by 1 base and the J gene end by 4 bases; junction bases not matched to a gene: 5. CDR1 is SGDLS, CDR2 YYNGEE, per germline. The chain's CDR3 is CASSVRGEAYNEQFF. CDR3 in DNA: TGTGCCAGCAGCGTACGGGGGGAGGCATACAATGAGCAGTTCTTC.

J is TRBJ2-3 and V is TRBV27, with D unresolved. This CDR3 spans 13 amino acids. V was trimmed by 2 bases and J by 2 bases, leaving 5 bases between them. The germline gives CDR1 MNHEY, CDR2 SMNVEV (reference sequence). CDR3: CASSLRYTDTQYF. The CDR3 DNA follows: TGTGCCAGCAGTTTACGCTACACAGATACGCAGTATTTT.

The V call is TRBV10-3, the J call TRBJ1-3; possibly TRBD1 for D (6 bases). The CDR3 covers 15 residues. The V and J ends lost 8 bases and 1 base respectively, with 15 bases between them. From germline, CDR1 is ENHRY and CDR2 SYGVKD. In DNA, the CDR3 is TGTGCCATCTCTGGACAGTCGATTTCTGGAAACACCATATATTTT. Translated, it gives CAISGQSISGNTIYF.

The V call is TRBV19, the J call TRBJ2-1; 11 bases are shared with TRBD2. Trimming at V came to 4 bases and at J to 7 bases, leaving 9 bases not matched to a gene. CDR3 length: 16 amino acids. Germline-derived CDR1 and CDR2 are LNHDA and SQIVND (reference sequence). In DNA, the CDR3 is TGTGCCAGTAGTACCCGGACTAGCGGGCCACTTAATGAGCAGTTCTTC. Encoded protein: CASSTRTSGPLNEQFF.

The genes are TRBV30 and TRBJ1-4; the D is unclear. Trimming left V 4 bases short and J 11 bases short, with 14 bases between. CDR1 and CDR2 (germline): GTSNPN, SVGIG (reference sequence). CDR3 length: 12 residues. The DNA for the CDR3 is TGTGCCTGGACCCAACGAGGGCCTAAACTGTTTTTT. This translates into CAWTQRGPKLFF.

The chain is built from TRBV3-1 (or the pseudogene TRBV3-2) and TRBJ2-5, with TRBD2 matching 14 bases. Trimming cost V 5 bases and J 7 bases; bases outside gene matches: 6. The germline gives CDR1 LGHDT, CDR2 YNNKEL (reference sequence). The CDR3 is 15 amino acids. CDR3 in amino acids: CASSSGLAGEVTQYF. Written as DNA, the CDR3 is TGTGCCAGCAGCTCGGGACTAGCGGGAGAGGTGACCCAGTACTTC.

This clone was seen a single time. V usage is TRBV19 and J usage is TRBJ1-2, with a tentative D call TRBD1 (5 bases). Germline V gene lookup returns CDR1 LNHDA and CDR2 SQIVND (reference sequence). V gave up 5 bases and J gave up 5 bases, with 15 bases separating them. The CDR3 loop spans 14 amino acids. CDR3 nucleotide sequence: TGTGCCAGTAGTCACCCCCCCAAGGGGTATGGCTACACCTTC. Amino acid sequence: CASSHPPKGYGYTF.

The V gene is TRBV28, the J gene TRBJ1-2; 9 bases map to TRBD1. Trimming took 5 bases from V and 2 from J; bases not matched to a gene: 18. The CDR3 contains 19 residues. CDR1 and CDR2 from the germline V gene are MDHEN and SYDVKM. CDR3 region: CASSPGTGSVFLRNYGYTF. The CDR3 DNA reads TGTGCCAGCAGTCCCGGGACAGGGTCGGTTTTCTTGAGGAACTATGGCTACACCTTC.

This clone showed up just a few times. The chain joins TRBV18 to TRBJ1-1, with 9 bases lining up with TRBD1. CDR1 is KGHSH, CDR2 LQKENI, per germline. Trimming cost V 4 bases and J 6 bases; bases outside gene matches: 15. CDR3 length: 17 amino acids. CDR3 nucleotides: TGTGCCAGCTCACTTACTCTTACCAGGACAGGGGACGCTGAAGCTTTCTTT. This encodes CASSLTLTRTGDAEAFF.

The genes are TRBV21-1 and TRBJ1-4; the D call in the table, TRBD1, was not verified against the DNA. TRBV21-1 is classified as a pseudogene. The CDR3 sequence is 16 residues long. CDR3 region: CASRKRNPGAGEKLFF. As DNA, the CDR3 is TGTGCCAGCAGGAAAAGGAACCCAGGGGCGGGCGAAAAACTGTTTTTT.

The gene calls are TRBV10-3 and TRBJ1-1, with D tentatively TRBD1 (5 bases). CDR1 is ENHRY, CDR2 SYGVKD, per germline. V lost 4 bases and J 5 bases, leaving 23 bases between the germline ends. The CDR3 has 17 residues. CDR3 sequence: CAISGPSGTFGRTEAFF. In nucleotides, the CDR3 is TGTGCCATCAGTGGGCCTTCAGGGACTTTCGGGAGGACTGAAGCTTTCTTT.

This chain uses TRBV2 with TRBJ2-7; maybe TRBD2 (6 bases). CDR3 length: 11 residues. Germline lookup yields CDR1 SNHLY and CDR2 FYNNEI. With 11 bases removed from V and 3 bases from J, the gap between germline ends came to 11 bases. This chain's CDR3 is CAGGLFYEQYF. The CDR3 DNA is TGTGCCGGGGGACTGTTCTACGAGCAGTACTTC. The whole variable domain, filled in from reference TRBV2 and TRBJ2-7, reads EPEVTQTPSHQVTQMGQEVILRCVPISNHLYFYWYRQILGQKVEFLVSFYNNEISEKSEIFDDQFSVERPDGSNFTLKIRSTKLEDSAMYFCAGGLFYEQYFGPGTRLTVT.

The chain's CDR3 is CSVEKTGGTDTQYF. DNA of the CDR3: TGCAGCGTTGAAAAGACAGGGGGCACAGATACGCAGTATTTT. This sequence joins TRBV29-1 and TRBJ2-3; 8 bases agree with TRBD1. Germline V gives CDR1 SQVTM, CDR2 ANQGSEA. V shed 2 bases and J 1 base; nucleotides not matched to a gene: 2. This CDR3 is 14 amino acids long.

This chain uses TRBV19 with TRBJ1-1, with no clear D. Germline loops: CDR1 LNHDA, CDR2 SQIVND (reference sequence). The CDR3 covers 13 residues. V was clipped by 7 bases and J by 4 bases, with 13 bases between them. CDR3 region: CASIDTQSTEAFF. The CDR3 region has the DNA TGTGCCAGTATCGACACCCAAAGCACTGAAGCTTTCTTT. Drawing the rest from reference TRBV19 and TRBJ1-1, the complete variable domain is DGGITQSPKYLFRKEGQNVTLSCEQNLNHDAMYWYRQDPGQGLRLIYYSQIVNDFQKGDIAEGYSVSREKKESFPLTVTSAQKNPTAFYLCASIDTQSTEAFFGQGTRLTVV.

The chain couples TRBV6-5 to TRBJ2-5; perhaps TRBD1 as D (5 bases). CDR1 is MNHEY and CDR2 is SVGAGI in the germline V gene. CDR3 length equals 15 residues. V shed 6 bases and J shed 1 base, with 15 bases lying between them. Here the CDR3 reads CASRGLDRSQETQYF. The CDR3 DNA reads TGTGCCAGCAGAGGCCTCGACAGATCCCAAGAGACCCAGTACTTC.

The gene calls are TRBV28 and TRBJ2-4; possible D gene TRBD1, 5 bases. V was trimmed by 3 bases and J by 2 bases, leaving 8 bases between them. Germline V gene data show CDR1 as MDHEN and CDR2 as SYDVKM. The CDR3 loop spans 14 amino acids. The CDR3 sequence: CASSLTATKNIQYF. The DNA for the CDR3 is TGTGCCAGCAGTTTGACAGCAACCAAAAACATTCAGTACTTC.

The chain combines TRBV6-5 with TRBJ2-7; 7 positions match TRBD1. V dropped 2 bases and J dropped 2; count of bases not matched to a gene: 3. CDR1 and CDR2 (germline): MNHEY, SVGAGI. The CDR3 runs to 14 residues. The CDR3 loop reads CASSYNRGTYEQYF. In DNA, the CDR3 is TGTGCCAGCAGTTACAACAGGGGAACCTACGAGCAGTACTTC.

The chain links TRBV3-1 (or the pseudogene TRBV3-2) to TRBJ2-1; no reliable D call. Germline V CDR1 and CDR2: LGHDT, YNNKEL (reference sequence). V lost 7 bases and J lost 3, with 13 bases in between. This CDR3 is 14 amino acids long. The CDR3 region is CASTSSESYNEQFF. The CDR3 DNA sequence: TGTGCCAGCACTTCGAGCGAGAGCTACAATGAGCAGTTCTTC.

This clone has just a few counts. This rearrangement joins TRBV10-3 to TRBJ2-3, with a possible D match to TRBD2 (6 bases). Germline V gives CDR1 ENHRY, CDR2 SYGVKD. This CDR3 region has 16 residues. V dropped 3 bases and J dropped 1 base, with 14 bases sitting between them. CDR3 in DNA: TGTGCCATCAGTGACACGGGACTCCTGGGCACAGATACGCAGTATTTT. Amino acid sequence: CAISDTGLLGTDTQYF.

The genes are TRBV28 and TRBJ1-2; 7 bases are shared with TRBD1. The V and J ends lost 7 bases and 5 bases, in that order; junction bases with no gene match: 13. The length of the CDR3 is 15 residues. Germline loops: CDR1 MDHEN, CDR2 SYDVKM. CDR3 sequence: CASISAGTDSYGYTF. In DNA form, the CDR3 reads TGTGCCAGCATCTCCGCCGGGACAGATTCTTATGGCTACACCTTC.

This chain uses TRBV5-1 with TRBJ1-1, with a tentative D call TRBD1 (6 bases). The germline V and J ends were trimmed by 0 bases and 4 bases, with 7 bases remaining between them. This CDR3 spans 13 amino acids. The V gene's germline CDR1 is SGHRS and CDR2 YFSETQ. The CDR3 DNA reads as TGCGCCAGCAGCTTGGTCAGGGGCACTGAAGCTTTCTTT. Translation gives CASSLVRGTEAFF.

This clone was found a few times. The CDR3 coding sequence is TGCAGCGTCCACAGGGGTATCAACACTGAAGCTTTCTTT. Translated, it gives CSVHRGINTEAFF. This rearrangement joins TRBV29-1 to TRBJ1-1; 7 nucleotides line up with TRBD1. CDR3 length equals 13 residues. Trimming removed 6 bases from V and 2 bases from J; junction bases left unmatched: 6. CDR1 is SQVTM and CDR2 is ANQGSEA in the germline V gene.

The chain uses TRBV18 and TRBJ1-3; 9 bases map to TRBD1. Germline CDR1 reads KGHSH; CDR2 reads LQKENI. There are 16 residues in the CDR3. With V trimmed by 2 bases and J by 2 bases, 4 bases remained unmatched. The CDR3 here is CASSPSGTGTGNTIYF. The CDR3 region has the DNA TGTGCCAGCTCACCATCCGGGACAGGGACTGGAAACACCATATATTTT.

This clone was seen a few times. The rearrangement uses TRBV5-4 and TRBJ1-6; tentative D call: TRBD1 (6 bases). V was shortened by 5 bases and J by 3 bases, with 12 bases between the two germline ends. This CDR3 has 15 residues. Germline lookup yields CDR1 SGHNT and CDR2 YYREEE (reference sequence). CDR3 bases: TGTGCCAGCAGGGACAGCTTGCTCTATAATTCACCCCTCCACTTT. Translated, it gives CASRDSLLYNSPLHF.

The chain carries TRBV6-1 and TRBJ1-5; 9 bases match TRBD1. After removal of 0 bases from V and 6 bases from J, the junction contained 6 bases not matched to a gene. Germline CDR1 MNHNS, CDR2 SASEGT. The CDR3 length is 16 residues. CDR3 sequence (DNA): TGTGCCAGCAGTGAAGCGGGCGGGACAGGGACTCAGCCCCAGCATTTT. Encoded protein: CASSEAGGTGTQPQHF.

The rearrangement uses TRBV5-6 and TRBJ2-7; the D gene is possibly TRBD2 (5 bases). Germline CDR1 reads SGHDT; CDR2 reads YYEEEE. V dropped 1 base and J dropped 9 bases, with 11 bases sitting between them. CDR3 length: 12 residues. CDR3 sequence: CASSLSGELQYF. The CDR3 DNA sequence: TGTGCCAGCAGCTTGTCCGGGGAATTGCAGTACTTC. The complete variable domain, with remaining parts taken from reference TRBV5-6 and TRBJ2-7, reads DAGVTQSPTHLIKTRGQQVTLRCSPKSGHDTVSWYQQALGQGPQFIFQYYEEEERQRGNFPDRFSGHQFPNYSSELNVNALLLGDSALYLCASSLSGELQYFGPGTRLTVT.